These 15 T cell receptor beta chains originate from one sample sequenced in a study of blood T cells in healthy people across ages. The second PCR ran about 6 to 11 cycles with a sample-barcoded 5' primer and J-beta primers. One entry per CDR3 protein, called by TCRdb with MiXCR from the 5' RACE reads. Of roughly 1.7 million distinct CDR3 sequences in the sample, about 35% were seen once. The sequenced sample consisted of blood. The receptors come from a woman aged 25 to 39 in good health.

This clonotype was recorded a few times. The rearrangement uses TRBV6-5 and TRBJ2-1, with D perhaps matching TRBD1 (5 bases). The CDR3 length is 14 residues. Deletions cut 6 bases from V and 3 bases from J, with 12 bases between. Germline assignment: CDR1 MNHEY and CDR2 SVGAGI. This chain's CDR3 is CASRPDSIYNEQFF. CDR3 DNA sequence: TGTGCCAGCAGACCTGACAGCATCTACAATGAGCAGTTCTTC.

This clonotype was picked up many times. At one end, the junction sequence differs from germline, possibly due to a read error. The chain is built from TRBV5-1 and TRBJ1-1; 9 bases line up with TRBD1. The CDR3 length is 14 residues. Germline loops: CDR1 SGHRS, CDR2 YFSETQ. The CDR3 bases are TGTGCCAGCAGCTTGGGGGACAGGGACACTGAAGCTTTCTTT. Translation gives CASSLGDRDTEAFF.

CDR3 bases: TGTGCCAGCAGCCCCGGGGTGCGGGGGCGGAAACAAGAGACCCAGTACTTC. This codes for CASSPGVRGRKQETQYF. This chain uses TRBV7-9 with TRBJ2-5; perhaps TRBD2 as D (7 bases). This CDR3 region has 17 residues. Germline V gene data show CDR1 as SEHNR and CDR2 as FQNEAQ (reference sequence). Between the trimmed V and J ends, which lost 5 bases and 2 bases, there was a span of 21 bases.

This clonotype appeared a few times. The chain couples TRBV24-1 to TRBJ2-1; 10 nucleotides agree with TRBD1. Trimming removed 0 bases from V and 3 bases from J; junction bases left unmatched: 1. Germline values: CDR1 KGHDR, CDR2 SFDVKD. CDR3 length: 16 residues. The CDR3 region has the DNA TGTGCCACCAGTGATTTGAGGGACAGGGGCTACAATGAGCAGTTCTTC. This encodes CATSDLRDRGYNEQFF.

In its sample, this clonotype was seen a few times. V and J are TRBV20-1 and TRBJ2-7, with D tentatively TRBD2 (6 bases). Germline V gene lookup returns CDR1 DFQATT and CDR2 SNEGSKA (reference sequence). V was clipped by 3 bases and J by 3 bases, with 18 bases between them. This CDR3 comprises 15 residues. The CDR3 loop reads CSARAPSDRNYEQYF. CDR3 DNA: TGCAGTGCTAGGGCCCCTAGCGACAGAAACTACGAGCAGTACTTC.

The chain uses TRBV10-2 and TRBJ2-7; the D is unclear. This CDR3 region has 14 residues. Between the trimmed V and J ends, which lost 4 bases and 0 bases, there was a span of 10 bases. Per germline, CDR1 WSHSY and CDR2 SAAADI. The CDR3 is CASSGMRTSYEQYF. CDR3 DNA sequence: TGCGCCAGCAGTGGGATGAGGACCTCCTACGAGCAGTACTTC.

The count of this clonotype is one. The CDR3 region is CATSVSQNYGYTF. CDR3 bases: TGTGCCACCAGTGTGTCGCAGAACTATGGCTACACCTTC. The gene calls are TRBV24-1 and TRBJ1-2; D is ambiguous. With 5 bases removed from V and 2 bases from J, the gap between germline ends came to 8 bases. Germline CDR1 KGHDR, CDR2 SFDVKD. This CDR3 has 13 amino acids.

This chain links TRBV4-1 with TRBJ1-4; no firm D call. The CDR3 contains 15 residues. In germline, CDR1 is MGHRA, CDR2 YSYEKL. Trimming cost V 1 base and J 8 bases, with 14 bases left between them. CDR3 sequence reads: CASSQVDGDREKLFF. CDR3 in DNA: TGCGCCAGCAGCCAAGTGGACGGGGATCGAGAAAAACTGTTTTTT.

The rearrangement uses TRBV19 and TRBJ2-7; D tentatively reads TRBD1 or TRBD2 (6 bases each). In germline, CDR1 is LNHDA, CDR2 SQIVND (reference sequence). This CDR3 is built from 16 residues. V was cut by 5 bases and J by 0 bases, with 17 bases left in between. DNA for the CDR3: TGTGCCAGTAGTCATGCCTCGGGGGCATACTCCTACGAGCAGTACTTC. Protein product: CASSHASGAYSYEQYF.

The chain is built from TRBV18 and TRBJ2-3; TRBD1 might be the D (6 bases). V gave up 1 base and J gave up 6 bases, with 14 bases separating them. The CDR3 extends over 15 amino acids. Germline loops: CDR1 KGHSH, CDR2 LQKENI. CDR3 sequence: CASSPRDTLGDTQYF. The CDR3 region has the DNA TGTGCCAGCTCACCACGGGACACTCTCGGGGATACGCAGTATTTT. Looking up the rest from reference TRBV18 and TRBJ2-3 gives the full variable domain: NAGVMQNPRHLVRRRGQEARLRCSPMKGHSHVYWYRQLPEEGLKFMVYLQKENIIDESGMPKERFSAEFPKEGPSILRIQQVVRGDSAAYFCASSPRDTLGDTQYFGPGTRLTVL.

This clonotype was seen a handful of times. CDR3 DNA: TGTGCCAGCAACAGGGGCGTGGGGCAGCCCCAGCATTTT. As protein: CASNRGVGQPQHF. The chain recombines TRBV27 with TRBJ1-5, with 7 nucleotides matching TRBD1. J was trimmed by 7 bases and V by 7 bases; bases with no gene match: 7. This CDR3 comprises 13 residues. CDR1 and CDR2 from the germline V gene are MNHEY and SMNVEV (reference sequence).

This clonotype was seen at least ten times. V gene TRBV10-3 combines with J gene TRBJ1-1; 10 bases line up with TRBD1. The junction had 9 bases not matched to a gene; V was cut back by 4 bases and J by 4 bases. The germline gives CDR1 ENHRY, CDR2 SYGVKD. The CDR3 length is 16 residues. CDR3 coding DNA: TGTGCCATCAGTGGTCTAGGGACAGGGGTTGTCACTGAAGCTTTCTTT. It translates to CAISGLGTGVVTEAFF.

The chain employs TRBV12-3 or TRBV12-4 and TRBJ2-1; TRBD2 matches 9 bases. The CDR3 totals 16 residues. V was clipped by 4 bases and J by 8 bases; unmatched bases: 12. CDR3 amino acids: CASSWVDSGRMDEQFF. The DNA of the CDR3 is TGTGCCAGCAGTTGGGTTGACAGCGGGAGGATGGATGAGCAGTTCTTC.

This clonotype turned up a few times. This chain joins TRBV6-5 and TRBJ2-5; 7 nucleotides match TRBD2. The germline CDR1 and CDR2 sequences are MNHEY and SVGAGI. V lost 8 bases and J lost 1; bases outside the gene matches: 4. This CDR3 comprises 13 residues. This CDR3 is CASYRGVQETQYF. CDR3 coding DNA: TGTGCCAGCTACCGGGGGGTCCAAGAGACCCAGTACTTC.

This clonotype was seen once. The chain employs TRBV20-1 and TRBJ2-4; D gene ambiguous. Germline-derived CDR1 and CDR2 are DFQATT and SNEGSKA (reference sequence). The CDR3 consists of 14 residues. Trimming took 6 bases from V and 5 from J, leaving 17 bases between them. Here the CDR3 DNA reads TGCAGTGCGAGGCCGGAGTCTAGACAAAACATTCAGTACTTC. It translates to CSARPESRQNIQYF.